This TCR beta chain emerged from a study of blood T cell repertoires in COVID-19. For the study at large: The origin of the acute and convalescent COVID-19 samples was the United States, Italy and Spain.

V was clipped by 0 bases and J by 0 bases; unmatched bases: 15. Germline loops: CDR1 SGHTA, CDR2 FQGTGA. The CDR3 has 20 amino acids. Per the original data handling: Counts of nucleated cells, estimated from reference gene primer amplification, were obtained. Sequencing was performed with immunoSEQ multiplex PCR; in TCRdb, only in-frame clones are kept and a portion is missing. The D gene and trimming were derived from the DNA, and the V and J assignments and clone size from that table. In the table there are fewer than 250,000 clones, around 90% of which are singletons. The chain uses TRBV7-3 and TRBJ2-3, with 7 bases lining up with TRBD1. The sequence came from a man aged 65 to 79 with acute or convalescent COVID-19. The source material was peripheral blood. CDR3 sequence (DNA): TGTGCCAGCAGCTTAACAGGGGGCGGGTACACCAGCGCGAGCACAGATACGCAGTATTTT. Translated: CASSLTGGGYTSASTDTQYF. Complete variable domain (other parts from reference TRBV7-3 and TRBJ2-3): GAGVSQTPSNKVTEKGKYVELRCDPISGHTALYWYRQSLGQGPEFLIYFQGTGAADDSGLPNDRFFAVRPEGSVSTLKIQRTERGDSAVYLCASSLTGGGYTSASTDTQYFGPGTRLTVL.